A selection of T cell receptor beta chains follows, all from one sample in a study of blood T cell repertoires in COVID-19. Only in-frame clones appear in the TCRdb table, and some are missing; sequencing was by immunoSEQ multiplex PCR. The top ten hold roughly 5.2% of the sample, which has 40,000 to 55,000 clones, approximately 82% seen once. Sequenced sample: peripheral blood. These receptors came from a human donor in a cohort sampled during active COVID-19. Each CDR3 is given with its conserved first and last residue. A D gene is named only where the DNA matches it firmly.

v_call: TRBV24-1
d_call: TRBD2
j_call: TRBJ2-1
cdr3_aa: CATSDGEGSYNEQFF

v_call: TRBV30
d_call: .
j_call: TRBJ1-1
cdr3_aa: CAWREARNTEAFF

v_call: TRBV7-2
d_call: .
j_call: TRBJ2-3
cdr3_aa: CASTRSGGGTDTQYF

v_call: TRBV10-3
d_call: TRBD2
j_call: TRBJ2-3
cdr3_aa: CAIRLHLAGDGSDTQYF

v_call: TRBV7-9
d_call: TRBD2
j_call: TRBJ2-7
cdr3_aa: CASSSLAGDSYEQYF

v_call: TRBV19
d_call: .
j_call: TRBJ1-5
cdr3_aa: CASSIDGQGYHSNQPQHF

v_call: TRBV7-2
d_call: .
j_call: TRBJ1-1
cdr3_aa: CASSKLKSNEAFF

v_call: TRBV18
d_call: .
j_call: TRBJ1-5
cdr3_aa: CASSPKEGNQPQHF

v_call: TRBV3-1/TRBV3-2
d_call: TRBD2
j_call: TRBJ2-3
cdr3_aa: CASSPRTSPVFDTQYF

v_call: TRBV6-2/TRBV6-3
d_call: .
j_call: TRBJ2-6
cdr3_aa: CASSPTGPQFSGANVLTF

v_call: TRBV5-1
d_call: TRBD1
j_call: TRBJ1-3
cdr3_aa: CASSRTGGDGNTIYF

v_call: TRBV18
d_call: TRBD1
j_call: TRBJ2-7
cdr3_aa: CASSTGAWGEQYF

v_call: TRBV4-1
d_call: .
j_call: TRBJ1-4
cdr3_aa: CASSRTGAADEKLFF

v_call: TRBV19
d_call: .
j_call: TRBJ1-2
cdr3_aa: CASSTGQFNYGYTF

v_call: TRBV19
d_call: TRBD1
j_call: TRBJ2-3
cdr3_aa: CASSPSAGTGGATQYF

v_call: TRBV12-3/TRBV12-4
d_call: .
j_call: TRBJ1-1
cdr3_aa: CASSSGPPSKAFF

v_call: TRBV4-1
d_call: .
j_call: TRBJ1-2
cdr3_aa: CASSQSFRPDGNGYTF

v_call: TRBV7-2
d_call: TRBD1
j_call: TRBJ1-1
cdr3_aa: CASSPRQGNTEAFF

v_call: TRBV10-3
d_call: .
j_call: TRBJ1-1
cdr3_aa: CAAHGSRGTEAFF

v_call: TRBV27
d_call: TRBD1
j_call: TRBJ2-3
cdr3_aa: CASSLGGVRGLSTDTQYF

v_call: TRBV9
d_call: TRBD1
j_call: TRBJ2-2
cdr3_aa: CASSVGGQGAHTGELFF

v_call: TRBV24-1
d_call: TRBD2
j_call: TRBJ2-1
cdr3_aa: CATSDTTSGGHYNEQFF

v_call: TRBV11-2
d_call: .
j_call: TRBJ1-2
cdr3_aa: CASSPGSGVYGYTF

v_call: TRBV7-6
d_call: .
j_call: TRBJ2-1
cdr3_aa: CASSLGGDDNEQFF

v_call: TRBV19
d_call: .
j_call: TRBJ2-2
cdr3_aa: CASSSVSEGGPGELFF

v_call: TRBV27
d_call: TRBD2
j_call: TRBJ2-2
cdr3_aa: CASRERGPWGELFF

v_call: TRBV11-3
d_call: TRBD1
j_call: TRBJ2-7
cdr3_aa: CASIPREGGDREGYEQYF

v_call: TRBV3-1/TRBV3-2
d_call: .
j_call: TRBJ2-7
cdr3_aa: CASSQPPPAYEQYF

v_call: TRBV6-1
d_call: TRBD1
j_call: TRBJ1-6
cdr3_aa: CASSDPGQGSSPLHF

v_call: TRBV20-1
d_call: .
j_call: TRBJ2-7
cdr3_aa: CSASYRTYEQYF

v_call: TRBV9
d_call: TRBD1
j_call: TRBJ2-1
cdr3_aa: CASSPGTGPLNEQFF

v_call: TRBV2
d_call: .
j_call: TRBJ1-2
cdr3_aa: CASTLKQAIYGYTF

v_call: TRBV5-1
d_call: .
j_call: TRBJ2-3
cdr3_aa: CASMGQGPDTQYF

v_call: TRBV5-1
d_call: .
j_call: TRBJ1-1
cdr3_aa: CASTQDSMNTEAFF

v_call: TRBV6-5
d_call: .
j_call: TRBJ1-1
cdr3_aa: CASSYRRGEAFF

v_call: TRBV25-1
d_call: TRBD1
j_call: TRBJ1-2
cdr3_aa: CASSASWTGVGYTF

v_call: TRBV5-1
d_call: .
j_call: TRBJ2-2
cdr3_aa: CASRRGGTGANTGELFF

v_call: TRBV7-2
d_call: .
j_call: TRBJ2-3
cdr3_aa: CASSSLTDTQYF

v_call: TRBV19
d_call: .
j_call: TRBJ2-1
cdr3_aa: CASSPQAWEQFF

v_call: TRBV7-9
d_call: .
j_call: TRBJ1-3
cdr3_aa: CASSLGATATYSGNTIYF

v_call: TRBV4-1
d_call: TRBD2
j_call: TRBJ2-7
cdr3_aa: CASSHPSGDADRNEQYF

v_call: TRBV18
d_call: .
j_call: TRBJ2-3
cdr3_aa: CASSPLLRQVADTQYF

v_call: TRBV28
d_call: .
j_call: TRBJ2-7
cdr3_aa: CASRRDPYEQYF

v_call: TRBV6-6
d_call: .
j_call: TRBJ2-2
cdr3_aa: CASRLGPGTGELFF

v_call: TRBV19
d_call: .
j_call: TRBJ2-1
cdr3_aa: CASRGGVYNEQFF

v_call: TRBV6-5
d_call: TRBD1
j_call: TRBJ1-2
cdr3_aa: CASKEDRAWGYTF

v_call: TRBV10-3
d_call: .
j_call: TRBJ1-5
cdr3_aa: CAISDQMGNQPQHF

v_call: TRBV5-1
d_call: TRBD2
j_call: TRBJ2-5
cdr3_aa: CASSVLAGIGETQYF

v_call: TRBV3-1/TRBV3-2
d_call: TRBD1
j_call: TRBJ2-7
cdr3_aa: CASSPSQGADEQYF

v_call: TRBV29-1
d_call: TRBD1
j_call: TRBJ2-7
cdr3_aa: CSIRTGLDEQYF

v_call: TRBV6-6
d_call: TRBD1
j_call: TRBJ2-7
cdr3_aa: CASRTGTGGAYEQYF

v_call: TRBV6-5
d_call: TRBD2
j_call: TRBJ2-7
cdr3_aa: CASSYRLALEQYF

v_call: TRBV5-1
d_call: .
j_call: TRBJ2-3
cdr3_aa: CASSWNGRAGARADTQYF

v_call: TRBV3-1/TRBV3-2
d_call: TRBD2
j_call: TRBJ2-3
cdr3_aa: CASSPGGRGADTQYF

v_call: TRBV24-1
d_call: .
j_call: TRBJ2-3
cdr3_aa: CATSDSLQVSTDTQYF

v_call: TRBV2
d_call: .
j_call: TRBJ1-6
cdr3_aa: CATGGASSSYNSPLHF

v_call: TRBV5-6
d_call: TRBD1
j_call: TRBJ1-1
cdr3_aa: CASFGTGYYTEAFF